This T cell receptor beta chain came from a study of blood T cell repertoires in COVID-19. The wider study: Spain, Italy and the United States supplied samples that represented acute and convalescent COVID-19. T cells, B-cell-depleted T cells, or PBMCs supplied cDNA or gDNA.

Authors' methods: Researchers report that nucleated cell counts were estimated from reference gene primer amplification. This table comes from immunoSEQ multiplex PCR, and its TCRdb copy is limited to in-frame clones, with some not included. V and J calls and clone size are given by that table; D and trimming were obtained from the DNA. This sample yields approximately 500,000 clones, of which 75% to 90% are seen a single time; 0.75% to 0.9% belongs to the top ten. Seattle cases were enrolled at active infection and followed longitudinally. Trimming took 1 base from V and 6 from J, leaving 10 bases between them. Germline CDR1 is SGHRS and CDR2 is YFSETQ. The CDR3 consists of 14 residues.

The receptor was isolated from a man between 18 and 29 years old with COVID-19, enrolled during active disease. What was sequenced was peripheral blood. The chain is built from TRBV5-1 and TRBJ1-4; the D gene is possibly TRBD1 (5 bases). The CDR3 nucleotides are TGCGCCAGCAGCTTGTTGCCGGGGGATGAAAAACTGTTTTTT. Its translation: CASSLLPGDEKLFF.